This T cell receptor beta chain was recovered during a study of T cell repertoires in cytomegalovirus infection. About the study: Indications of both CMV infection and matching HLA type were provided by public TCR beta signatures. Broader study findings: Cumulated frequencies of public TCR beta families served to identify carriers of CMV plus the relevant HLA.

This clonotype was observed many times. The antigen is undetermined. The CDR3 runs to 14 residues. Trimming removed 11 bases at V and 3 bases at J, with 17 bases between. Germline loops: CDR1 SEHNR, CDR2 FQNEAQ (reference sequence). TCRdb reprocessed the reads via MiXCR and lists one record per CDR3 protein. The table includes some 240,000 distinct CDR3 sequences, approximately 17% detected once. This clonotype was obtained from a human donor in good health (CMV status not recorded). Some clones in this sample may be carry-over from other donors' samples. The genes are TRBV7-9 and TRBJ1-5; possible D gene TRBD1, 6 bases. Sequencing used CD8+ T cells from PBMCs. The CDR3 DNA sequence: TGTGCCGGATCGACGGGGGGGCCCAATCAGCCCCAGCATTTT. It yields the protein CAGSTGGPNQPQHF.